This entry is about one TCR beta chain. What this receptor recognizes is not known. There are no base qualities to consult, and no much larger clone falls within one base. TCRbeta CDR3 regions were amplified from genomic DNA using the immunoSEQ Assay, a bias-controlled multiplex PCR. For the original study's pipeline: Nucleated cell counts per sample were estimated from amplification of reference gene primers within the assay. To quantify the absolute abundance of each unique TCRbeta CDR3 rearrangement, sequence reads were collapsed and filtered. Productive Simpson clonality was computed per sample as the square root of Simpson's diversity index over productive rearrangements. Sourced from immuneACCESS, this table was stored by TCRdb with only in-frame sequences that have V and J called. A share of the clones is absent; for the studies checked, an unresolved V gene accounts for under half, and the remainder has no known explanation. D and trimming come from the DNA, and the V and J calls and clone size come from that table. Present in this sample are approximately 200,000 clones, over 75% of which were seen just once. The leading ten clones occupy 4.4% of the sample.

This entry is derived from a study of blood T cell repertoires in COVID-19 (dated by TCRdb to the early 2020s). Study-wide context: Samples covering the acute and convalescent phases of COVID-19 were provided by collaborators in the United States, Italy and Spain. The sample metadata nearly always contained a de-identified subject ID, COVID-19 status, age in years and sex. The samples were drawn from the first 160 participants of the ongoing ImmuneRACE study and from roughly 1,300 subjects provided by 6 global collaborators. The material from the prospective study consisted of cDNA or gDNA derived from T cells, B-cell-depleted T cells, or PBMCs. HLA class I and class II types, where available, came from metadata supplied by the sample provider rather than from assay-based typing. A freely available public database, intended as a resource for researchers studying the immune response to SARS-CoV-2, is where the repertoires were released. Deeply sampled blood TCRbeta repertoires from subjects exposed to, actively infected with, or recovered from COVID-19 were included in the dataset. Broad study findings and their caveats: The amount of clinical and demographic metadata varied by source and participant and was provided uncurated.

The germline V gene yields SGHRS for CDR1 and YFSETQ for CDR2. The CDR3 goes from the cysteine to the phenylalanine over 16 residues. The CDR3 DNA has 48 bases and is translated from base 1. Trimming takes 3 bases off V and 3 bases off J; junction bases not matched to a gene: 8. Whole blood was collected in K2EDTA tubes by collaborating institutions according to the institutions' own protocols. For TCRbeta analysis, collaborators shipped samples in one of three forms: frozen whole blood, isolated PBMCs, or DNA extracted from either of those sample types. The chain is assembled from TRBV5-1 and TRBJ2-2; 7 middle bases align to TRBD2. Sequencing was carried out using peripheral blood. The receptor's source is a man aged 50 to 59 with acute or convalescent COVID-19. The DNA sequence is TGCGCCAGCAGCTGGGAGGGGTACGGGGACACCGGGGAGCTGTTTTTT. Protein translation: CASSWEGYGDTGELFF.